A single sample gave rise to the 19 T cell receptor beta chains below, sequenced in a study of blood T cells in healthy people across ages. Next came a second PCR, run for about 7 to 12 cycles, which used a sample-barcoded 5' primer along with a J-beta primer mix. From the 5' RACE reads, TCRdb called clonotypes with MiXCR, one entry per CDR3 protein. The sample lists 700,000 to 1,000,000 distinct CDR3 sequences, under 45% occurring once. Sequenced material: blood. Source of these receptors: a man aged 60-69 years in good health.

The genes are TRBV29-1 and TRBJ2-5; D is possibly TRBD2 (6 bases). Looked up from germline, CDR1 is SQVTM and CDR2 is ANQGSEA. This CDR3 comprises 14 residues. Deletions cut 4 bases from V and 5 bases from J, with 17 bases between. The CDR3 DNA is TGCAGCGTTGGTGGGTCGGTGGGGAGGGAGACCCAGTACTTC. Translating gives CSVGGSVGRETQYF.

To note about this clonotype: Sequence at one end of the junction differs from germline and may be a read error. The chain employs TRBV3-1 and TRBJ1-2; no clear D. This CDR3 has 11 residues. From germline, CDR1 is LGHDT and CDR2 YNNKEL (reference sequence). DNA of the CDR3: TGTGCTAGCAGTGATCGGTATGGCTACACCTTC. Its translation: CASSDRYGYTF.

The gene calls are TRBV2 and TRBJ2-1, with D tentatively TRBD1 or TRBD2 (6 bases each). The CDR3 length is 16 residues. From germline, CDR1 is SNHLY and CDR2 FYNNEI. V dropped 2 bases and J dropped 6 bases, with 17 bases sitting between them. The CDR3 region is CASSELWGARPNEQFF. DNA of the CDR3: TGTGCCAGCAGTGAATTATGGGGGGCTCGTCCCAATGAGCAGTTCTTC.

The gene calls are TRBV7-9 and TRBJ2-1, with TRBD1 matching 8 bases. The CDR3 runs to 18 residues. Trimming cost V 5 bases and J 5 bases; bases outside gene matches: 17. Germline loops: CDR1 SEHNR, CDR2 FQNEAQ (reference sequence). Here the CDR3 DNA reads TGTGCCAGCAGCCGCGGGACAGGCTATTTACTCCACCACAATGAGCAGTTCTTC. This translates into CASSRGTGYLLHHNEQFF.

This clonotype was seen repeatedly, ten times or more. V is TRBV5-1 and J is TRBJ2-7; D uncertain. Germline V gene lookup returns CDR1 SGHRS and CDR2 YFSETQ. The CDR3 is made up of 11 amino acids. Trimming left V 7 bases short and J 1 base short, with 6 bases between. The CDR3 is CASRGSYEQYF. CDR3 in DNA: TGCGCCAGCCGTGGATCCTACGAGCAGTACTTC.

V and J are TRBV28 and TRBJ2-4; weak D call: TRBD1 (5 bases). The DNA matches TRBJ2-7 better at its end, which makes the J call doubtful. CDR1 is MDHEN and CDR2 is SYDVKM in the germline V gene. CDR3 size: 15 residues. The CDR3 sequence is CASRPGRQGSYEQYF. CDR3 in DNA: TGTGCCAGCAGACCTGGGCGTCAGGGAAGCTACGAGCAGTACTTC.

The CDR3 here is CSARETSGATDTQYF. In DNA, the CDR3 is TGCAGTGCTAGGGAAACTAGCGGTGCGACAGATACGCAGTATTTT. The chain is built from TRBV20-1 and TRBJ2-3, with TRBD2 matching over 8 bases. The V gene end was trimmed by 3 bases and the J gene end by 3 bases; junction bases not matched to a gene: 8. Germline V gives CDR1 DFQATT, CDR2 SNEGSKA (reference sequence). The CDR3 totals 15 residues.

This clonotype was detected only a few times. The CDR3 is CASSPTPSWLYEQYF. CDR3 in DNA: TGTGCCAGCAGTCCGACTCCAAGTTGGCTCTACGAGCAGTACTTC. V usage is TRBV6-5 and J usage is TRBJ2-7; D uncertain. The CDR3 loop spans 15 amino acids. V lost 5 bases to trimming and J lost 3 bases, with 17 bases between them. Germline CDR1 reads MNHEY; CDR2 reads SVGAGI.

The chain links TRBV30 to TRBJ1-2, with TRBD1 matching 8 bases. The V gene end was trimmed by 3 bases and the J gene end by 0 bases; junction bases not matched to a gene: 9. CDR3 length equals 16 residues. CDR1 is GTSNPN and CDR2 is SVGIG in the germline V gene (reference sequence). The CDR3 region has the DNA TGTGCCTGGAGGGGGACAGGAATACCCTCTAACTATGGCTACACCTTC. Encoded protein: CAWRGTGIPSNYGYTF.

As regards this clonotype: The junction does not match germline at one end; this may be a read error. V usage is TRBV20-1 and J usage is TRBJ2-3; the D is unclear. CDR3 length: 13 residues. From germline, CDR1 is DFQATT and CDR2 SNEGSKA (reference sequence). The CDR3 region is CSAPELPPDTQCF. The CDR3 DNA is TGCAGTGCTCCAGAGTTGCCCCCAGATACGCAGTGTTTT.

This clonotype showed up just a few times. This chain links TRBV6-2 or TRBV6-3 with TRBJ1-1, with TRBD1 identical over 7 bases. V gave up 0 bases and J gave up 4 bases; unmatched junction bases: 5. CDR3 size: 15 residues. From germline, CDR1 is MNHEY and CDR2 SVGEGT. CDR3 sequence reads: CASSYSGQGGTEAFF. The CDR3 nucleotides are TGTGCCAGCAGTTACTCTGGTCAGGGGGGCACTGAAGCTTTCTTT.

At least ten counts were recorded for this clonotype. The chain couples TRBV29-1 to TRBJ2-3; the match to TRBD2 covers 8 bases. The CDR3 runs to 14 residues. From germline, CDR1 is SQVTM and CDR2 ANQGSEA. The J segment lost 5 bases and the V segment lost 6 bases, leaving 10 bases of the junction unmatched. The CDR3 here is CSVEPGLEKDTQYF. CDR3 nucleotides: TGCAGCGTCGAACCGGGACTAGAGAAAGATACGCAGTATTTT.

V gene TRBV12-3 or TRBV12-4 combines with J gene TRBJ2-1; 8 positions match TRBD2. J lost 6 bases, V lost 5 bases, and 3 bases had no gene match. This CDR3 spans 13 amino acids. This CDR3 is CASSIGTSNEQFF. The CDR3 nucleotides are TGTGCCAGCAGTATCGGGACTAGCAATGAGCAGTTCTTC.

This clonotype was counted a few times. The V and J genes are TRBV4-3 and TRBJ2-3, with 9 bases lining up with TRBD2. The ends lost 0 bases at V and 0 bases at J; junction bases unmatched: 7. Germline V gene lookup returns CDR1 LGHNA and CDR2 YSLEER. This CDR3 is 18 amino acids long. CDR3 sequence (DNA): TGCGCCAGCAGCCAAGACTTAATACTAGCGGGTAGCACAGATACGCAGTATTTT. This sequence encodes CASSQDLILAGSTDTQYF.

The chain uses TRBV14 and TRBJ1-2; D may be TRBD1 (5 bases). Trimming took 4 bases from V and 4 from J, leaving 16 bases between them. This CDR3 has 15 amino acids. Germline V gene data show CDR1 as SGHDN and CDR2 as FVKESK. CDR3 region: CASSPTGPRGYGYTF. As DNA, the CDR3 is TGTGCCAGCAGCCCGACGGGACCCCGGGGCTATGGCTACACCTTC. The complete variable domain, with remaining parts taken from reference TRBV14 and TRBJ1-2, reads EAGVTQFPSHSVIEKGQTVTLRCDPISGHDNLYWYRRVMGKEIKFLLHFVKESKQDESGMPNNRFLAERTGGTYSTLKVQPAELEDSGVYFCASSPTGPRGYGYTFGSGTRLTVV.

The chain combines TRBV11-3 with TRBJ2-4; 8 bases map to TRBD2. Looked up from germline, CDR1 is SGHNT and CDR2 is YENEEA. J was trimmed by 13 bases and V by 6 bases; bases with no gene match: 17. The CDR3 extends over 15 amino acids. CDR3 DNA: TGTGCCAGCAGTCCCGGTAGCGGGACCTCGGGAGAGCAGTACTTC. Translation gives CASSPGSGTSGEQYF.

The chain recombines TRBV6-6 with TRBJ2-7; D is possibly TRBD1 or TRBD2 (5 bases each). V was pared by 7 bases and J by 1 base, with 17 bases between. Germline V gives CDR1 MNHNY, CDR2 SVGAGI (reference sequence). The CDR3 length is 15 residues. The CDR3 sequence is CASTPGQGGSYEQYF. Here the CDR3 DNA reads TGTGCCAGCACTCCGGGGCAGGGTGGGTCCTACGAGCAGTACTTC.

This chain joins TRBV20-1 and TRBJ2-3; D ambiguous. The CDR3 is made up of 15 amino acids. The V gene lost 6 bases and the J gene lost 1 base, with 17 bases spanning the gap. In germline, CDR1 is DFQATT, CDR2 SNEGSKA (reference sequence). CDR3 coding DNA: TGCAGTGCGGAATTACCTACTATTCGCACAGATACGCAGTATTTT. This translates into CSAELPTIRTDTQYF.

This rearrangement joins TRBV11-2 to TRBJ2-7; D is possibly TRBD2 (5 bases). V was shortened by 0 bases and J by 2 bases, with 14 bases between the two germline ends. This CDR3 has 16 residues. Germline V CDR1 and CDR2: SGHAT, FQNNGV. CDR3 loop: CASSLEVRGWTYEQYF. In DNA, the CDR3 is TGTGCCAGCAGCTTAGAGGTTCGGGGATGGACCTACGAGCAGTACTTC.